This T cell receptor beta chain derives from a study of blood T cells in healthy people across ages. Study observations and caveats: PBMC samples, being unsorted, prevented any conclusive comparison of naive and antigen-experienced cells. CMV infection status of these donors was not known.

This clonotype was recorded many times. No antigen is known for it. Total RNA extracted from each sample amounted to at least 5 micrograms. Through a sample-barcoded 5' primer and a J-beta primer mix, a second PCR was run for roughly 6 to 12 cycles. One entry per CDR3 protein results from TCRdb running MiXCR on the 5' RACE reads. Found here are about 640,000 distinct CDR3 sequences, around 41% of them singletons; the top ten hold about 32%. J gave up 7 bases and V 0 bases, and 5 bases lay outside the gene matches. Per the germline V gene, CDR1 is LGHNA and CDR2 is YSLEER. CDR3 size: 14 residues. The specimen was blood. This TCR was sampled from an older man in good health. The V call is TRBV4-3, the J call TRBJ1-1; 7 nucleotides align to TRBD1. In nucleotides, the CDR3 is TGCGCCAGCAGCCAAGATCGGAGGGACAGTGAAGCTTTCTTT. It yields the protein CASSQDRRDSEAFF.